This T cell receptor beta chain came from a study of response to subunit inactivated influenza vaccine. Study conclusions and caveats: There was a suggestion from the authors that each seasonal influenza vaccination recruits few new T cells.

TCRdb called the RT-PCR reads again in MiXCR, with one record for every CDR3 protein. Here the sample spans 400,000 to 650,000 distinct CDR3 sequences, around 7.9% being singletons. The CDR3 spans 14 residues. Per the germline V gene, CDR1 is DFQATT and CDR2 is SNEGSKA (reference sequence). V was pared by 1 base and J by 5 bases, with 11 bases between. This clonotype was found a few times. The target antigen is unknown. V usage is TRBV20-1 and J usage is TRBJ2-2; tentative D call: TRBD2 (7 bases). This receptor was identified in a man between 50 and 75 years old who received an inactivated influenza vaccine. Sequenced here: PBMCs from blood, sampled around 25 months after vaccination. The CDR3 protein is CSARVGGRTGELFF. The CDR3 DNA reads TGCAGTGCTAGAGTCGGGGGGCGAACCGGGGAGCTGTTTTTT.